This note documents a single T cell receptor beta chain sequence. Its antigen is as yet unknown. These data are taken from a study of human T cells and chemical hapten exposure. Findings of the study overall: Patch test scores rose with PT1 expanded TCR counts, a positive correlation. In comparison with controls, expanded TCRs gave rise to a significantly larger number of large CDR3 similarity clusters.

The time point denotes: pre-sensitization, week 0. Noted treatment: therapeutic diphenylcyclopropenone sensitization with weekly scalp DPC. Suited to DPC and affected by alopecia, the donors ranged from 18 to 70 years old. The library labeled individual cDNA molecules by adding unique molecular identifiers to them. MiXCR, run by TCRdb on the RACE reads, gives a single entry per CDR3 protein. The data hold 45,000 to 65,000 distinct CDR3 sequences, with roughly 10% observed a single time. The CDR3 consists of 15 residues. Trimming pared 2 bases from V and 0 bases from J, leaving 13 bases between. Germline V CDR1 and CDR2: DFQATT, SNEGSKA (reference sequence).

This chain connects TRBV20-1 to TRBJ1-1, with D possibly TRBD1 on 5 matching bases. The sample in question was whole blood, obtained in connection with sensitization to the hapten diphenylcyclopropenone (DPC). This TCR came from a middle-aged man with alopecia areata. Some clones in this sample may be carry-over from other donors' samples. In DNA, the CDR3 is TGCAGTGCTAGACGGAAACAGGCGATGAACACTGAAGCTTTCTTT. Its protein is CSARRKQAMNTEAFF.